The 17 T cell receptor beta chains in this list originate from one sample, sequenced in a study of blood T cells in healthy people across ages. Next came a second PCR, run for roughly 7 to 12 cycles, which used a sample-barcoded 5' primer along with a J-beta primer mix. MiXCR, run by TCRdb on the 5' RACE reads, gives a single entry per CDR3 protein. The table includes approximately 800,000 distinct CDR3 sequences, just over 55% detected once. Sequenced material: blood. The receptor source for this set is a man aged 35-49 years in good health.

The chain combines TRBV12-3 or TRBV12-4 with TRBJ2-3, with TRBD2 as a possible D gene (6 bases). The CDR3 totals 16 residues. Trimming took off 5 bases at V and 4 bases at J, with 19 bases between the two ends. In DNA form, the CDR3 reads TGTGCCAGCAGTCCTCTGGACGGGAGTATGTCAGATACGCAGTATTTT. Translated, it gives CASSPLDGSMSDTQYF.

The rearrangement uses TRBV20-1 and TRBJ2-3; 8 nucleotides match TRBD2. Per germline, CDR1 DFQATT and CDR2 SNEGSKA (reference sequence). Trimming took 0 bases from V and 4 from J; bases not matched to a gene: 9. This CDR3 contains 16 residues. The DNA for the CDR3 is TGCAGTGCTAGAGATATGCAGGCGGGGGGCTCAGATACGCAGTATTTT. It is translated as CSARDMQAGGSDTQYF.

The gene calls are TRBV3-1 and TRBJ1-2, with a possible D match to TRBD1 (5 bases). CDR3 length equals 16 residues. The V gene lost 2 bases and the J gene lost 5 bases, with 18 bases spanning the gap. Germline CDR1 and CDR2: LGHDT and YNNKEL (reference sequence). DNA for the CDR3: TGTGCCAGCAGCCAACCGCGTTCCAGGGCTTCGTATGGCTACACCTTC. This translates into CASSQPRSRASYGYTF. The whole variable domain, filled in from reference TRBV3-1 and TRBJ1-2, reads DTAVSQTPKYLVTQMGNDKSIKCEQNLGHDTMYWYKQDSKKFLKIMFSYNNKELIINETVPNRFSPKSPDKAHLNLHINSLELGDSAVYFCASSQPRSRASYGYTFGSGTRLTVV.

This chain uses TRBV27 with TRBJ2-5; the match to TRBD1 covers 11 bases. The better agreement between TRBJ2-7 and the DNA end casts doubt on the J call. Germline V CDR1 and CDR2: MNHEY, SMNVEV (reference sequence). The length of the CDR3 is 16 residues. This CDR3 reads CASSFPRDRGRHEQYF. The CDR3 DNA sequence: TGTGCCAGCAGTTTCCCACGGGACAGGGGGAGACACGAGCAGTACTTC.

This CDR3 is CSDRTGSNEQFF. The CDR3 DNA follows: TGCAGCGATCGGACAGGGAGCAATGAGCAGTTCTTC. The rearrangement links TRBV29-1 to TRBJ2-1; TRBD1 agrees at 8 bases. Germline trimming cut 7 bases from V and 6 bases from J; bases unmatched to any gene: 5. Germline lookup yields CDR1 SQVTM and CDR2 ANQGSEA. The CDR3 length is 12 residues.

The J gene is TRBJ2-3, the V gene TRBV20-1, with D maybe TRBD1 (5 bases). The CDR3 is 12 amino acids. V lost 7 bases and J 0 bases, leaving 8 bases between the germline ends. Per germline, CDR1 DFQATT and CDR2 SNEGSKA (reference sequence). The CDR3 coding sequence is TGCAGTGGACGACAGAGCACAGATACGCAGTATTTT. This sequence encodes CSGRQSTDTQYF.

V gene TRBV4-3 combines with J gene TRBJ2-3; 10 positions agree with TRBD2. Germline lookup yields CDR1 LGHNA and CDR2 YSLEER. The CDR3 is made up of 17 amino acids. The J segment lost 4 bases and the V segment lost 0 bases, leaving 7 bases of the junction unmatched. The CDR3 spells CASSQEPSGGRSDTQYF. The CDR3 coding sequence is TGCGCCAGCAGCCAAGAGCCTAGCGGGGGACGATCAGATACGCAGTATTTT.

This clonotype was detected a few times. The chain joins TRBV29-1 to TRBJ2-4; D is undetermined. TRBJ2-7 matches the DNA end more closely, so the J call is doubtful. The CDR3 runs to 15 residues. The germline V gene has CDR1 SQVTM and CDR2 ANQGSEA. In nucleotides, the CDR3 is TGCAGCGTTGAAGAATGGCCGGAGCGAGGCTACGAGCAGTACTTC. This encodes CSVEEWPERGYEQYF.

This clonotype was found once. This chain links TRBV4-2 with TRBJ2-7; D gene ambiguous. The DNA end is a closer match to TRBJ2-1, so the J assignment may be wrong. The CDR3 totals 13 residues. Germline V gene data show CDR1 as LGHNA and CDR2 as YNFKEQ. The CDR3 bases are TGTGCCAGCAGCCAAGATCCGTCTAGTGAGCAGTTCTTC. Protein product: CASSQDPSSEQFF.

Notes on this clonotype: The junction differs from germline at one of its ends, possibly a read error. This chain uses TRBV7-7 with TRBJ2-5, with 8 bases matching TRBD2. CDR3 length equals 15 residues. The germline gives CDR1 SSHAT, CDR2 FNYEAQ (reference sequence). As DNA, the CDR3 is TGTGCTAGCAGCTTAGGGGGGACTAGGCAAGAGACCCAGTACTTC. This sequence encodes CASSLGGTRQETQYF.

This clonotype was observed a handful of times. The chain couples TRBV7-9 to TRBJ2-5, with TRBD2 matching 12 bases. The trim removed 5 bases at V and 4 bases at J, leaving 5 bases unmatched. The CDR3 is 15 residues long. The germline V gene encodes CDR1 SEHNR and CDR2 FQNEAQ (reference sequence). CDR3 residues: CASSHLAGGIETQYF. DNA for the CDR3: TGTGCCAGCAGCCATCTAGCGGGGGGGATAGAGACCCAGTACTTC.

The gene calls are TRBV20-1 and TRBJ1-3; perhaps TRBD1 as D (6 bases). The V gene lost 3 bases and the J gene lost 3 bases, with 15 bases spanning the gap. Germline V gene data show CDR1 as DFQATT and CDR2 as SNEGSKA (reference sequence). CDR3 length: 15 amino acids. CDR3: CSASGEQGLGNTIYF. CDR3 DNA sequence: TGCAGTGCTAGTGGGGAACAGGGCCTTGGAAACACCATATATTTT.

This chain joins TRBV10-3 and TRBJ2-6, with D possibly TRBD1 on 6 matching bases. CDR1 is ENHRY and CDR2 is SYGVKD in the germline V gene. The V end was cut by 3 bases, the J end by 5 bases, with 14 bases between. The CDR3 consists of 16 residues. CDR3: CAISDSRGERANVLTF. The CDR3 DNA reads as TGTGCCATCAGTGATTCCAGGGGTGAGAGGGCCAACGTCCTGACTTTC.

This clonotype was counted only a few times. CDR3: CSASSSSGRNYNEQFF. CDR3 nucleotide sequence: TGCAGTGCTAGTAGTTCTAGCGGGAGAAACTACAATGAGCAGTTCTTC. The chain links TRBV20-1 to TRBJ2-1; 10 bases match TRBD2. CDR1 DFQATT and CDR2 SNEGSKA come from the germline V gene (reference sequence). The CDR3 consists of 16 residues. The V and J ends lost 3 bases and 3 bases, in that order; junction bases with no gene match: 8.

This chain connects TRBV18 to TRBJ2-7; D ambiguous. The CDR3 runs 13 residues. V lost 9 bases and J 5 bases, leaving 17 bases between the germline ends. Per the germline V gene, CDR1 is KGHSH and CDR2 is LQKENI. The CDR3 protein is CASAQISTHEQYF. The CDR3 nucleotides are TGTGCCAGTGCACAGATCTCCACCCACGAGCAGTACTTC.

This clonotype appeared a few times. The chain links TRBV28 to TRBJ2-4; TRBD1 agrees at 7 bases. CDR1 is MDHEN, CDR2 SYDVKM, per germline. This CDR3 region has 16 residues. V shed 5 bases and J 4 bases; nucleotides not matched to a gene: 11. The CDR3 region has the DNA TGTGCCAGCAGTCCCGCCCTCGACAGGGAGAAAAACATTCAGTACTTC. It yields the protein CASSPALDREKNIQYF.

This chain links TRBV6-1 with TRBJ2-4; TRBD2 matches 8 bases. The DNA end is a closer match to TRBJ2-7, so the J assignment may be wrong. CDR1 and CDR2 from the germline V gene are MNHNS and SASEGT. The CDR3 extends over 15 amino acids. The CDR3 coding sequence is TGTGCCAGCAGCATCGCCGGGACTAGTGCCTACGAGCAGTACTTC. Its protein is CASSIAGTSAYEQYF.